The source of this T cell receptor beta chain is a study of response to subunit inactivated influenza vaccine. Note on this clonotype: Its specificity is unknown.

There are 16 residues in the CDR3. V lost 2 bases to trimming and J lost 0 bases, with 12 bases between them. TCRdb used MiXCR to reprocess the RT-PCR reads, holding one entry per CDR3 protein. The sample includes hundreds of thousands of distinct CDR3 sequences, approximately 14% of them seen just once. Points from the study as a whole: Seasonal influenza vaccination, on each occasion, was suggested by the authors to recruit few new T cells.

V is TRBV12-3 or TRBV12-4 and J is TRBJ2-3, with a possible D match to TRBD2 (6 bases). This sample comprised PBMCs from blood, obtained 14 days before vaccination. The sequence was obtained from a man in his fifties who received an inactivated influenza vaccine. The CDR3 region has the DNA TGTGCCAGCAGTTTAAGGCTAGCGCCAAGCACAGATACGCAGTATTTT. Translated, it gives CASSLRLAPSTDTQYF.